A single sample gave rise to the 4 T cell receptor beta chains below, sequenced in a study of control samples from healthy donors and cancer patients. Measured with immunoSEQ multiplex PCR; TCRdb has only the in-frame clones, and not every one. Of fewer than 110,000 clones listed, around 89% are singletons. Input material: PBMCs. The receptors come from a man aged 55 to 70 with lung cancer.

The chain has TRBV12-5 and TRBJ2-1; perhaps TRBD1 as D (5 bases). The CDR3 has 13 residues. Trimming left V 7 bases short and J 4 bases short, with 11 bases between. Germline V lookup: CDR1 LGHNT, CDR2 FRNRAP. The CDR3 sequence is CASDTGTYNEQFF. CDR3 bases: TGTGCTAGTGATACAGGAACTTACAATGAGCAGTTCTTC.

The gene calls are TRBV7-9 and TRBJ1-5, with 7 bases fitting TRBD1. The junction had 11 bases not matched to a gene; V was cut back by 4 bases and J by 2 bases. The CDR3 runs 17 residues. Germline V CDR1 and CDR2: SEHNR, FQNEAQ (reference sequence). This CDR3 is CASSSDRSDRGNQPQHF. DNA for the CDR3: TGTGCCAGCAGCTCCGACAGGTCCGACAGGGGCAATCAGCCCCAGCATTTT.

This chain connects TRBV5-5 to TRBJ2-2; D remains unclear. Germline lookup yields CDR1 SGHKS and CDR2 YYEKEE (reference sequence). The CDR3 extends over 13 amino acids. Trimming stripped 2 bases from V and 5 bases from J, with 7 bases between. This CDR3 is CASSFRHTGELFF. The CDR3 coding sequence is TGTGCCAGCAGCTTCAGACATACCGGGGAGCTGTTTTTT.

The chain employs TRBV6-4 and TRBJ1-1; possibly TRBD1 for D (6 bases). This CDR3 has 15 residues. Deletions cut 5 bases from V and 3 bases from J, with 16 bases between. Germline V gives CDR1 MRHNA, CDR2 SNTAGT. This CDR3 reads CASSRDIASYTEAFF. The CDR3 DNA follows: TGTGCCAGCAGTAGGGACATTGCTTCGTACACTGAAGCTTTCTTT.